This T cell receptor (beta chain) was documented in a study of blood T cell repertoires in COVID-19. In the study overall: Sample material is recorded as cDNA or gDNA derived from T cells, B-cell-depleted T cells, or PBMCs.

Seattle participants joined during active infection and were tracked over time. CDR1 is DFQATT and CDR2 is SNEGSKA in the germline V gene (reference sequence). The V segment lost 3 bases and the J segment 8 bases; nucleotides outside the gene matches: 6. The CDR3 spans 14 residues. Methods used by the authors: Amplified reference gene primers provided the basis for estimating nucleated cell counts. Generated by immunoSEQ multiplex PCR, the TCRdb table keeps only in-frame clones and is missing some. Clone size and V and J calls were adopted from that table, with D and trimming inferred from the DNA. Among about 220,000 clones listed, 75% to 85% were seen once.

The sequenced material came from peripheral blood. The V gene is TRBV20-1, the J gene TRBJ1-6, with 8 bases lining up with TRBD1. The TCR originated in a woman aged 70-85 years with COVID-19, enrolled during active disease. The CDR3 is CSASTGQGYSPLHF. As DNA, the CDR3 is TGCAGTGCTAGTACCGGACAGGGCTATTCACCCCTCCACTTT.